The sample holds many counts of the clone carrying this TCR beta chain. Its antigen is not identified. This specimen comes from a study of T cells in Graves' hyperthyroidism and ophthalmopathy. General study results and limits: In the analysis, a 13 V-J model separated ophthalmopathy from stable hyperthyroidism.

V lost 4 bases, J lost 7 bases, and 23 bases lay in between. Germline CDR1 reads SQVTM; CDR2 reads ANQGSEA. This CDR3 has 15 residues. Source material for PBMCs was less than 12 ml fresh peripheral blood. The source material, RNA transcripts, was used to amplify TCR beta CDR3 regions. First-round RT-PCR targeting the TCR CDR3 was performed with the HTBI primer set. TCRdb ran MiXCR on the multiplex PCR reads and lists one entry per CDR3 protein. The table lists roughly 420,000 distinct CDR3 sequences, approximately 14% of them singletons. The sequence derives from a woman aged 18-29 years with Graves' hyperthyroidism. The V gene is TRBV29-1, the J gene TRBJ2-7; a possible D gene is TRBD2 (6 bases). The specimen sequenced was blood. The CDR3, as DNA: TGCAGCGTTGTTTCGACGCCGGGAGTCCCACGGGAGCAGTACTTC. Protein product: CSVVSTPGVPREQYF.